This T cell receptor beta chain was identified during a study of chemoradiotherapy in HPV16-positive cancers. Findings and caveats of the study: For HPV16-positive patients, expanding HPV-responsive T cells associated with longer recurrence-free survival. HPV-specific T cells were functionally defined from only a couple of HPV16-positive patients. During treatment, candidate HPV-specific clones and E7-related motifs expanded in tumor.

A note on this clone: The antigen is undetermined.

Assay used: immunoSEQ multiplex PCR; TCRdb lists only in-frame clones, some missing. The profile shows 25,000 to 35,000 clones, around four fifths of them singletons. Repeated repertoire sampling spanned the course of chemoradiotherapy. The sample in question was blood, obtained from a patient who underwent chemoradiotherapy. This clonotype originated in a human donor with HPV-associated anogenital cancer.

The CDR3 nucleotides read TGTGCCAGCAGTGTGGTGACTAGCGGGGGTGGGGAGCAGTTCTTC. This gives the protein CASSVVTSGGGEQFF. The J gene is TRBJ2-1, the V gene TRBV2, with 12 bases matching TRBD2. The V segment lost 4 bases and the J segment 10 bases; nucleotides outside the gene matches: 8. Germline V gene sequence: CDR1 SNHLY, CDR2 FYNNEI. The CDR3 contains 15 residues.